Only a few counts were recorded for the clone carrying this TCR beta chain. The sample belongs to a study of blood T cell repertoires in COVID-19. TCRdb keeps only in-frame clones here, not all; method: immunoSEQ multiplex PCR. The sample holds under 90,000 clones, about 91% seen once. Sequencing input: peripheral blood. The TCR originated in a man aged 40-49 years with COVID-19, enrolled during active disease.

The CDR3 protein is CASGSPGTGGGEQYF. The DNA for the CDR3 is TGTGCCAGCGGTTCTCCCGGGACAGGGGGTGGCGAGCAGTACTTC. This rearrangement joins TRBV5-5 to TRBJ2-7, with 11 bases that match TRBD1. V lost 7 bases and J lost 6; bases outside the gene matches: 12. Per the germline V gene, CDR1 is SGHKS and CDR2 is YYEKEE (reference sequence). This CDR3 comprises 15 residues. The whole variable domain, remainder taken from reference TRBV5-5 and TRBJ2-7, is DAGVTQSPTHLIKTRGQQVTLRCSPISGHKSVSWYQQVLGQGPQFIFQYYEKEERGRGNFPDRFSARQFPNYSSELNVNALLLGDSALYLCASGSPGTGGGEQYFGPGTRLTVT.